The 29 T cell receptor beta chains below come from one sample, sequenced in a study of beta chain features in type 1 diabetes. The study reverse transcribed the entire isolated RNA, so it sequenced expressed TCRB transcripts. Assay: immunoSEQ multiplex PCR; the TCRdb copy retains only in-frame clones and omits some. The sample yields 140,000 or so clones, more than 9% seen once. Material: naive CD4+ T cells from blood. The receptor set was obtained from a man between 18 and 29 years old in good health.

V is TRBV7-3 and J is TRBJ1-5; TRBD1 matches at 9 bases. The CDR3 is made up of 18 amino acids. The V segment lost 3 bases and the J segment 0 bases; nucleotides outside the gene matches: 9. Germline CDR1 reads SGHTA; CDR2 reads FQGTGA. The CDR3 DNA sequence: TGTGCCAGCAGCTTTCGGGACAGGGAAAACTATAGCAATCAGCCCCAGCATTTT. This codes for CASSFRDRENYSNQPQHF.

This clone was recorded at least ten times. CDR3 residues: CAWSSKQGFVYGYTF. The CDR3 nucleotides are TGTGCCTGGAGTTCCAAACAGGGGTTCGTCTATGGCTACACCTTC. The gene calls are TRBV30 and TRBJ1-2; 7 bases line up with TRBD1. V trimming: 2 bases; J trimming: 4 bases; junction bases outside the gene matches: 10. Germline V gene sequence: CDR1 GTSNPN, CDR2 SVGIG (reference sequence). There are 15 residues in the CDR3.

This chain uses TRBV7-2 with TRBJ1-5, with 7 bases identical to TRBD1. V shed 5 bases, J shed 6 bases, and the junction held 7 bases outside the gene matches. Germline loops: CDR1 SGHTA, CDR2 FQGNSA. The CDR3 extends over 14 amino acids. The DNA of the CDR3 is TGTGCCAGCAGCCCCTGGACAGGCGGTCAGCCCCAGCATTTT. This gives the protein CASSPWTGGQPQHF. Supplemented by reference TRBV7-2 and TRBJ1-5, the full variable domain reads GAGVSQSPSNKVTEKGKDVELRCDPISGHTALYWYRQSLGQGLEFLIYFQGNSAPDKSGLPSDRFSAERTGGSVSTLTIQRTQQEDSAVYLCASSPWTGGQPQHFGDGTRLSIL.

J is TRBJ1-4 and V is TRBV2; a possible D gene is TRBD1 (5 bases). Germline V gives CDR1 SNHLY, CDR2 FYNNEI. This CDR3 comprises 15 residues. V gave up 7 bases and J gave up 3 bases, with 15 bases separating them. DNA for the CDR3: TGTGCCAGCACCGACGGGGGGGGACCTAATGAAAAACTGTTTTTT. Translation: CASTDGGGPNEKLFF.

In its sample, this clone was seen a few times. J is TRBJ1-1 and V is TRBV19, with 7 positions matching TRBD1. Germline CDR1 and CDR2: LNHDA and SQIVND (reference sequence). With 8 bases clipped from V and 4 bases from J, the junction kept 7 bases outside the gene matches. This CDR3 region has 13 residues. CDR3 sequence (DNA): TGTGCCAGTGGGACAGAACGCGGCACTGAAGCTTTCTTT. Protein: CASGTERGTEAFF.

The rearrangement joins TRBV6-1 to TRBJ2-7; 11 positions match TRBD2. J gave up 5 bases and V 2 bases, and 8 bases lay outside the gene matches. Germline CDR1 MNHNS, CDR2 SASEGT. CDR3 length: 16 amino acids. The CDR3 DNA follows: TGTGCCAGCAGTGAACCGAGGGCTAGCGGGGGGAACGAGCAGTACTTC. Translation gives CASSEPRASGGNEQYF.

This clone was observed many times. The rearrangement uses TRBV11-2 and TRBJ2-1, with a tentative D call TRBD2 (6 bases). Germline V gives CDR1 SGHAT, CDR2 FQNNGV. The V and J ends lost 5 bases and 8 bases respectively, with 13 bases between them. This CDR3 is 13 amino acids long. CDR3 protein: CASSGGTRYEQFF. The DNA of the CDR3 is TGTGCCAGCAGCGGAGGGACTCGCTATGAGCAGTTCTTC. The entire variable domain, with the rest obtained from reference TRBV11-2 and TRBJ2-1, is as follows: EAGVAQSPRYKIIEKRQSVAFWCNPISGHATLYWYQQILGQGPKLLIQFQNNGVVDDSQLPKDRFSAERLKGVDSTLKIQPAKLEDSAVYLCASSGGTRYEQFFGPGTRLTVL.

This clone was seen only a few times. The V gene is TRBV5-1, the J gene TRBJ2-5; 12 nucleotides align to TRBD1. V lost 2 bases and J lost 3; bases outside the gene matches: 5. Germline assignment: CDR1 SGHRS and CDR2 YFSETQ. The CDR3 has 16 residues. The CDR3 coding sequence is TGCGCCAGCAGCTTAACGGGACAGGGGGCCGAAGAGACCCAGTACTTC. Its protein product is CASSLTGQGAEETQYF.

The rearrangement links TRBV18 to TRBJ2-6; the D is unclear. CDR1 is KGHSH and CDR2 is LQKENI in the germline V gene. The CDR3 has 15 amino acids. Trimming removed 3 bases at V and 0 bases at J, with 6 bases between. CDR3 sequence (DNA): TGTGCCAGCTCACCCCCGGTCTCTGGGGCCAACGTCCTGACTTTC. Translating gives CASSPPVSGANVLTF.

This clone has just a few counts. The rearrangement uses TRBV27 and TRBJ1-6, with TRBD1 matching over 8 bases. After removal of 4 bases from V and 10 bases from J, the junction contained 9 bases not matched to a gene. CDR1 and CDR2 from the germline V gene are MNHEY and SMNVEV (reference sequence). The CDR3 has 15 residues. The CDR3 reads CASSSGQVVISPLHF. CDR3 in DNA: TGTGCCAGCAGTTCGGGACAGGTGGTAATATCACCCCTCCACTTT.

This clone was counted between two and nine times. This rearrangement joins TRBV10-3 to TRBJ1-1; TRBD1 is a possible D gene (5 bases). V lost 6 bases to trimming and J lost 7 bases, with 12 bases between them. Germline lookup yields CDR1 ENHRY and CDR2 SYGVKD. The CDR3 has 12 residues. This chain's CDR3 is CAIRGRADEAFF. In nucleotides, the CDR3 is TGTGCCATCAGGGGCAGGGCGGATGAAGCTTTCTTT.

This clone turned up a few times. The J gene is TRBJ2-3, the V gene TRBV27; 7 nucleotides align to TRBD1. CDR3 length: 16 amino acids. The trim removed 2 bases at V and 3 bases at J, leaving 8 bases unmatched. The germline V gene encodes CDR1 MNHEY and CDR2 SMNVEV (reference sequence). DNA of the CDR3: TGTGCCAGCAGTTTAATAGGGGGCGGGTGGACAGATACGCAGTATTTT. Residues: CASSLIGGGWTDTQYF.

The J gene is TRBJ1-4, the V gene TRBV21-1; the table gives TRBD1 as D, unverified against the DNA. TRBV21-1 is designated a pseudogene. This CDR3 region has 13 residues. CDR3 sequence: CASLQATNEKLFF. The CDR3 nucleotides read TGTGCCAGCTTGCAGGCAACTAATGAAAAACTGTTTTTT.

This clone was observed a few times. This chain joins TRBV5-6 and TRBJ2-7, with TRBD2 matching 14 bases. Per the germline V gene, CDR1 is SGHDT and CDR2 is YYEEEE. V lost 6 bases and J lost 3; bases outside the gene matches: 5. The CDR3 is 15 residues long. The CDR3 sequence: CASTVTSGGDYEQYF. Here the CDR3 DNA reads TGTGCCAGCACCGTGACTAGCGGGGGGGACTACGAGCAGTACTTC.

V usage is TRBV6-5 and J usage is TRBJ1-2; TRBD1 might be the D (5 bases). Germline V lookup: CDR1 MNHEY, CDR2 SVGAGI. The ends were cut back, 2 bases at V and 6 bases at J, with 19 bases in the middle. The CDR3 runs 16 residues. The CDR3 DNA is TGTGCCAGCAGTTACAGCTCCAGGGATCGGAGCGATGGCTACACCTTC. It specifies CASSYSSRDRSDGYTF.

This chain connects TRBV9 to TRBJ2-3; D possibly corresponds to TRBD1 (5 bases). The CDR3 has 13 residues. Germline V gene lookup returns CDR1 SGDLS and CDR2 YYNGEE. V was trimmed by 3 bases and J by 3 bases, leaving 8 bases between them. CDR3 region: CASSGRGTDTQYF. CDR3 coding DNA: TGTGCCAGCAGCGGTAGGGGAACAGATACGCAGTATTTT.

This clone was seen a few times. J is TRBJ2-1 and V is TRBV11-2, with D unclear. CDR1 SGHAT and CDR2 FQNNGV come from the germline V gene. The V end was cut by 2 bases, the J end by 0 bases, with 5 bases between. The CDR3 contains 14 residues. The DNA for the CDR3 is TGTGCCAGCAGCTTACCTAGCTCCTACAATGAGCAGTTCTTC. It translates to CASSLPSSYNEQFF.

Only a few counts were recorded for this clone. V usage is TRBV15 and J usage is TRBJ2-5; 12 bases agree with TRBD2. From germline, CDR1 is LNHNV and CDR2 YYDKDF (reference sequence). V lost 5 bases, J lost 2 bases, and 15 bases stayed unmatched. CDR3 length equals 19 residues. The CDR3: CATSPVRSSGGVGQETQYF. The CDR3 region has the DNA TGTGCCACCAGCCCCGTTCGGTCTAGCGGGGGGGTGGGGCAAGAGACCCAGTACTTC. The full variable domain, completed using reference TRBV15 and TRBJ2-5, is DAMVIQNPRYQVTQFGKPVTLSCSQTLNHNVMYWYQQKSSQAPKLLFHYYDKDFNNEADTPDNFQSRRPNTSFCFLDIRSPGLGDTAMYLCATSPVRSSGGVGQETQYFGPGTRLLVL.

The sample holds many counts of this clone. The chain uses TRBV7-2 and TRBJ2-1; TRBD2 is a possible D gene (6 bases). The germline V gene has CDR1 SGHTA and CDR2 FQGNSA. Trimming left V 6 bases short and J 5 bases short, with 14 bases between. The CDR3 is made up of 14 amino acids. The CDR3 nucleotides are TGTGCCAGCAGGGTACCTAGCGTCCACAATGAGCAGTTCTTC. Translated, it gives CASRVPSVHNEQFF.

V usage is TRBV15 and J usage is TRBJ2-7, with D tentatively TRBD1 (6 bases). The length of the CDR3 is 15 residues. Trimming took 1 base from V and 0 from J, leaving 10 bases between them. Germline CDR1 LNHNV, CDR2 YYDKDF (reference sequence). The DNA of the CDR3 is TGTGCCACCAGCAGAGCCGGGACACTCTCCTACGAGCAGTACTTC. Amino acids: CATSRAGTLSYEQYF. The variable domain in full, completed from reference TRBV15 and TRBJ2-7, reads DAMVIQNPRYQVTQFGKPVTLSCSQTLNHNVMYWYQQKSSQAPKLLFHYYDKDFNNEADTPDNFQSRRPNTSFCFLDIRSPGLGDTAMYLCATSRAGTLSYEQYFGPGTRLTVT.

This clone was recorded a few times. The chain links TRBV11-2 to TRBJ1-3; D uncertain. V dropped 5 bases and J dropped 0 bases, with 11 bases sitting between them. CDR1 is SGHAT, CDR2 FQNNGV, per germline. The CDR3 totals 15 residues. The CDR3 reads CASSPIFSSGNTIYF. As DNA, the CDR3 is TGTGCCAGCAGCCCGATATTCAGCTCTGGAAACACCATATATTTT.

This clone appeared a few times. CDR3 sequence (DNA): TGTGCCAGCAGTCGGCGGGGGGATGACACAGATACGCAGTATTTT. This codes for CASSRRGDDTDTQYF. The chain is built from TRBV6-1 and TRBJ2-3; 8 bases are a match to TRBD2. CDR1 is MNHNS and CDR2 is SASEGT in the germline V gene. CDR3 length: 15 amino acids. J gave up 2 bases and V 5 bases, and 6 bases lay outside the gene matches.

The CDR3 here is CASSARQGNTEAFF. DNA for the CDR3: TGTGCCAGCAGTGCTCGACAGGGAAACACTGAAGCTTTCTTT. V and J are TRBV25-1 and TRBJ1-1; 7 bases map to TRBD1. The germline gives CDR1 MGHDK, CDR2 SYGVNS. Trimming took 4 bases from V and 2 from J; bases not matched to a gene: 4. The CDR3 runs 14 residues.

This clone was observed at least ten times. The CDR3 DNA follows: TGTGCCAGCAGTGGCAAAGGCGGAGACTATGGCTACACCTTC. Encoded protein: CASSGKGGDYGYTF. The chain couples TRBV25-1 to TRBJ1-2; no definite D call. V was pared by 4 bases and J by 3 bases, with 12 bases between. The CDR3 runs 14 residues. Germline V gene lookup returns CDR1 MGHDK and CDR2 SYGVNS.

The V gene is TRBV10-2, the J gene TRBJ2-1; 7 nucleotides agree with TRBD2. Looked up from germline, CDR1 is WSHSY and CDR2 is SAAADI. The CDR3 has 14 amino acids. Losses at the gene ends were 5 bases for V and 6 bases for J; bases not matched to a gene: 7. The CDR3 DNA reads TGCGCCAGCAGTCTCGGGGGGTCCATCAATGAGCAGTTCTTC. As protein: CASSLGGSINEQFF.

This clone was seen only once. This chain connects TRBV6-1 to TRBJ2-1; 11 nucleotides match TRBD2. This CDR3 contains 15 residues. In germline, CDR1 is MNHNS, CDR2 SASEGT. Germline trimming cut 6 bases from V and 7 bases from J; bases unmatched to any gene: 8. The CDR3 DNA is TGTGCCAGCAGCCCCGGGACTAGCGGAAATAATGAGCAGTTCTTC. Translating gives CASSPGTSGNNEQFF.

Only a few counts were recorded for this clone. This chain joins TRBV4-2 and TRBJ2-7; the match to TRBD1 covers 7 bases. Trimming took 1 base from V and 1 from J; bases not matched to a gene: 7. Germline lookup yields CDR1 LGHNA and CDR2 YNFKEQ. The CDR3 loop spans 16 amino acids. CDR3 region: CASSQGGTGDSYEQYF. The CDR3 DNA sequence: TGTGCCAGCAGCCAAGGGGGAACAGGGGATTCCTACGAGCAGTACTTC.

This rearrangement joins TRBV5-6 to TRBJ1-5; TRBD1 is a possible D gene (5 bases). This CDR3 is built from 12 residues. Germline loops: CDR1 SGHDT, CDR2 YYEEEE. Trimming cost V 6 bases and J 6 bases, with 10 bases left between them. The CDR3 region is CASNRRGQPQHF. Written as DNA, the CDR3 is TGTGCCAGCAACAGGAGGGGTCAGCCCCAGCATTTT.

The V and J genes are TRBV7-2 and TRBJ2-2; TRBD2 matches 9 bases. The germline V gene encodes CDR1 SGHTA and CDR2 FQGNSA. The CDR3 sequence is 17 residues long. V shed 4 bases and J 4 bases; nucleotides not matched to a gene: 10. Here the CDR3 DNA reads TGTGCCAGCAGCTCCACTAGCGGGCGCCGAGTCACCGGGGAGCTGTTTTTT. Residues: CASSSTSGRRVTGELFF.